This is a list of T cell receptor beta chains from one sample in a study of CD8 T cells in ankylosing spondylitis. TCRdb re-derived calls from the 5' RACE reads in MiXCR, one entry per CDR3 protein. The table lists approximately 550,000 distinct CDR3 sequences, 9.5% to 15% of them singletons. Source material: blood, either unsorted or a sorted T cell fraction (not recorded which). Receptor source: a male donor with ankylosing spondylitis. Both conserved end residues are part of each CDR3. Each record gives: clone size, J gene, D gene, V gene, CDR3 DNA, CDR3 protein. The D gene is left open where the match is weak. Clone sizes are given selectively: once, few, many, or a class where the clone is expanded.

clone size: NA; J gene: TRBJ2-3; D gene: TRBD2; V gene: TRBV11-1; CDR3 DNA: TGTGCCAGCAGCTTCCCTAGCGGGCCATCCCCTAGCACAGATACGCAGTATTTT; CDR3 protein: CASSFPSGPSPSTDTQYF
clone size: few; J gene: TRBJ1-2; D gene: NA; V gene: TRBV7-2; CDR3 DNA: TGTGCCAGCAGCTTAGCGGGTTCGGGCGGGATCAACTATGGCTACACCTTC; CDR3 protein: CASSLAGSGGINYGYTF
clone size: many; J gene: TRBJ2-7; D gene: NA; V gene: TRBV12-3/TRBV12-4; CDR3 DNA: TGTGCCAGCAGTTTACTACAAACACCCAACTACGAGCAGTACTTC; CDR3 protein: CASSLLQTPNYEQYF
clone size: NA; J gene: TRBJ2-4; D gene: NA; V gene: TRBV5-6; CDR3 DNA: TGTGCCAGCAGCTACAGTGAAAACATTCAGTACTTC; CDR3 protein: CASSYSENIQYF
clone size: NA; J gene: TRBJ2-3; D gene: TRBD2; V gene: TRBV6-1; CDR3 DNA: TGTGCCAGCAGCCGTCTCGGCGGGACTAGCGGGAGTGCAGATACGCAGTATTTT; CDR3 protein: CASSRLGGTSGSADTQYF
clone size: few; J gene: TRBJ1-1; D gene: NA; V gene: TRBV5-1; CDR3 DNA: TGCGCCAGCAGCTTGGTGGGTCCTAACACTGAAGCTTTCTTT; CDR3 protein: CASSLVGPNTEAFF
clone size: NA; J gene: TRBJ2-2; D gene: TRBD1; V gene: TRBV10-3; CDR3 DNA: TGTGCCATCAGTGATGAGGGACAGGGAATGGCCGGGGAGCTGTTTTTT; CDR3 protein: CAISDEGQGMAGELFF
clone size: many; J gene: TRBJ2-1; D gene: TRBD1; V gene: TRBV29-1; CDR3 DNA: TGCAGCGTTGACCCGGGACAGGGTGCTCATGAGCAGTTCTTC; CDR3 protein: CSVDPGQGAHEQFF
clone size: few; J gene: TRBJ1-5; D gene: NA; V gene: TRBV27; CDR3 DNA: TGTGCCAGCAGTCTCGCAAGCCTAGGGCCCCAGCATTTT; CDR3 protein: CASSLASLGPQHF
clone size: many; J gene: TRBJ2-3; D gene: TRBD1; V gene: TRBV11-2; CDR3 DNA: TGTGCCAGCAGTCGAAACCGGGACAGCCCTTATACGCAGTATTTT; CDR3 protein: CASSRNRDSPYTQYF
clone size: NA; J gene: TRBJ2-1; D gene: NA; V gene: TRBV11-2; CDR3 DNA: TGTGCCAGCAGCGTAGATGGCGGGACAGAAAATGAGCAGTTCTTC; CDR3 protein: CASSVDGGTENEQFF
clone size: NA; J gene: TRBJ2-5; D gene: NA; V gene: TRBV12-3/TRBV12-4; CDR3 DNA: TGTGCCAGCAGTTTAAGGAGGGGGCGGTTTGAGACCCAGTACTTC; CDR3 protein: CASSLRRGRFETQYF
clone size: NA; J gene: TRBJ1-2; D gene: NA; V gene: TRBV27; CDR3 DNA: TGTGCCAGCAGTTCCCGGCAGGACCTTTCGGGGGGTCGCTATGGCTACACCTTC; CDR3 protein: CASSSRQDLSGGRYGYTF
clone size: NA; J gene: TRBJ2-1; D gene: TRBD1; V gene: TRBV24-1; CDR3 DNA: TGTGCCACCAGTGATTTGCCGGGACAGGGAGATAACAATGAGCAGTTCTTC; CDR3 protein: CATSDLPGQGDNNEQFF
clone size: NA; J gene: TRBJ1-5; D gene: NA; V gene: TRBV21-1; CDR3 DNA: TGTGCCAGCAGCAAGGGGGACAGGGATTGTCAGCCCCAGCATTTT; CDR3 protein: CASSKGDRDCQPQHF
clone size: NA; J gene: TRBJ2-1; D gene: NA; V gene: TRBV27; CDR3 DNA: TGTGCCAGCACCGTGGACGAGCAGTTCTTC; CDR3 protein: CASTVDEQFF
clone size: NA; J gene: TRBJ2-2; D gene: NA; V gene: TRBV9; CDR3 DNA: TGTGCCAGCAGCGTAGCGATCCTAGCCAACACCGGGGAGCTGTTTTTT; CDR3 protein: CASSVAILANTGELFF
clone size: many; J gene: TRBJ2-1; D gene: TRBD2; V gene: TRBV11-2; CDR3 DNA: TGTGCCAGCAGCTTATTGTCGGGAGGGAGCTCCTACAATGAGCAGTTCTTC; CDR3 protein: CASSLLSGGSSYNEQFF
clone size: few; J gene: TRBJ2-1; D gene: NA; V gene: TRBV7-9; CDR3 DNA: TGTGCCAGCTGCCAGCGGATCACCTACAATGAGCAGTTCTTC; CDR3 protein: CASCQRITYNEQFF
clone size: many; J gene: TRBJ2-5; D gene: TRBD2; V gene: TRBV29-1; CDR3 DNA: TGCAGCGTTGGTAGACTAGCGGGAGGGCCGGGGGAGACCCAGTACTTC; CDR3 protein: CSVGRLAGGPGETQYF
clone size: many; J gene: TRBJ2-5; D gene: TRBD2; V gene: TRBV7-9; CDR3 DNA: TGTGCCAGCAGCCTTGTAGCGGGTGACGGAGAGACCCAGTACTTC; CDR3 protein: CASSLVAGDGETQYF
clone size: many; J gene: TRBJ2-2; D gene: NA; V gene: TRBV7-2; CDR3 DNA: TGTGCCAGCAGCCCCCCCGGGGAGCTGTTTTTT; CDR3 protein: CASSPPGELFF
clone size: few; J gene: TRBJ2-1; D gene: TRBD2; V gene: TRBV11-2; CDR3 DNA: TGTGCCAGCAGCCGGACTAGCGGGATCAATGAGCAGTTCTTC; CDR3 protein: CASSRTSGINEQFF
clone size: NA; J gene: TRBJ2-1; D gene: NA; V gene: TRBV20-1; CDR3 DNA: TGCAGTGCCCGGGCGTTCAGCTCCTACAATGAGCAGTTCTTC; CDR3 protein: CSARAFSSYNEQFF